The rows below give T cell receptor beta chains drawn from one sample of a study of blood T cells in healthy people across ages. MiXCR, run by TCRdb on the 5' RACE reads, gives a single entry per CDR3 protein. The sample includes about 770,000 distinct CDR3 sequences, roughly 44% of them seen just once. The specimen sequenced was blood. The receptors were sampled from a man in his sixties in good health. Each CDR3 is given with its conserved first and last residue. A D gene is named only where the DNA matches it firmly. Part of the rows lack a size; the others show once, few, many or a class for expanded clones.

size: .; J: TRBJ2-6; D: .; V: TRBV24-1; length: 15; CDR3: CATSDSRDPANVLTF; DNA: TGTGCCACCAGTGACAGCAGGGACCCCGCCAACGTCCTGACTTTC
size: .; J: TRBJ2-3; D: TRBD1; V: TRBV4-3; length: 17; CDR3: CASSQRPDGQVVDTQYF; DNA: TGCGCCAGCAGCCAGAGGCCAGACGGACAGGTGGTAGATACGCAGTATTTT
size: .; J: TRBJ2-1; D: TRBD2; V: TRBV4-1; length: 15; CDR3: CASSQVGTNNNEQFF; DNA: TGCGCCAGCAGCCAAGTCGGGACTAACAACAATGAGCAGTTCTTC
size: .; J: TRBJ2-1; D: .; V: TRBV20-1; length: 14; CDR3: CSADDTGSYNEQFF; DNA: TGCAGTGCCGACGACACCGGCTCCTACAATGAGCAGTTCTTC
size: .; J: TRBJ1-5; D: .; V: TRBV20-1; length: 13; CDR3: CSARDQRTQPQHF; DNA: TGCAGTGCTAGAGATCAGAGGACTCAGCCCCAGCATTTT
size: .; J: TRBJ2-2; D: .; V: TRBV12-3/TRBV12-4; length: 15; CDR3: CASSFQGLGTGELFF; DNA: TGTGCCAGCAGTTTTCAGGGGCTGGGCACCGGGGAGCTGTTTTTT
size: few; J: TRBJ2-1; D: .; V: TRBV20-1; length: 14; CDR3: CSARAPSMTRGQFF; DNA: TGCAGTGCTAGAGCCCCCTCCATGACTAGGGGGCAGTTCTTC
size: few; J: TRBJ1-1; D: .; V: TRBV5-1; length: 11; CDR3: CASSYGDKAFF; DNA: TGCGCCAGCAGCTATGGGGACAAAGCTTTCTTT
size: .; J: TRBJ2-5; D: .; V: TRBV5-6; length: 16; CDR3: CASSPTGGLYLGTQYF; DNA: TGTGCCAGCAGCCCGACCGGGGGACTGTACCTAGGGACCCAGTACTTC
size: .; J: TRBJ2-7; D: TRBD1; V: TRBV7-2; length: 15; CDR3: CASSLVGDSFYEQYF; DNA: TGTGCCAGCAGCTTAGTTGGGGACAGCTTCTACGAGCAGTACTTC
size: .; J: TRBJ1-5; D: .; V: TRBV2; length: 15; CDR3: CASREGLFSNQPQHF; DNA: TGTGCCAGCAGAGAAGGACTCTTTAGCAATCAGCCCCAGCATTTT
size: .; J: TRBJ1-6; D: .; V: TRBV12-3/TRBV12-4; length: 14; CDR3: CASSLTGGGSPLHF; DNA: TGTGCCAGCAGCCTCACAGGAGGCGGTTCACCCCTCCACTTT
size: once; J: TRBJ1-2; D: TRBD1; V: TRBV5-1; length: 15; CDR3: CASSFGQGESYGYTF; DNA: TGCGCCAGCAGCTTCGGACAGGGGGAGTCCTATGGCTACACCTTC
size: once; J: TRBJ1-4; D: TRBD1; V: TRBV5-1; length: 14; CDR3: CASSLQGGWEKLFF; DNA: TGCGCCAGCAGCTTGCAAGGGGGCTGGGAAAAACTGTTTTTT